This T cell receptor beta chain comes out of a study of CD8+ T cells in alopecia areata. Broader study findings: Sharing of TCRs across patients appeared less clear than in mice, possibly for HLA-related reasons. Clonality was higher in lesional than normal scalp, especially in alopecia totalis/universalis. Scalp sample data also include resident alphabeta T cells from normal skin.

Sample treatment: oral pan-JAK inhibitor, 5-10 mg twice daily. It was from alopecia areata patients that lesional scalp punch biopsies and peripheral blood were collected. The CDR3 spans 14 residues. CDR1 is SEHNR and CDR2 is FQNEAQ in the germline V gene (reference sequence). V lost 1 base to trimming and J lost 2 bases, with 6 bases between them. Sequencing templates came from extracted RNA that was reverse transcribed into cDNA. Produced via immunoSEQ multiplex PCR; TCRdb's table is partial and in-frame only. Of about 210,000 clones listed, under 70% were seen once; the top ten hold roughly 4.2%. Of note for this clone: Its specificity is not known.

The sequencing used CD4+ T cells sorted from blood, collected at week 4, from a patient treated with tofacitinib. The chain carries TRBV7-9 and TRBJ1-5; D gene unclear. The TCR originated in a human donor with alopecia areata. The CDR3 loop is CASSLGAGNQPQHF. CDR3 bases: TGTGCCAGCAGCTTAGGAGCTGGCAATCAGCCCCAGCATTTT.